This entry concerns a single T cell receptor beta chain. Its antigen remains unidentified. The data stem from a study of cytomegalovirus exposure and HLA in healthy donors. The study, taken as a whole, reports: Most TCR beta V segments were productive about 87% or about 30% of the time in an earlier analysis. A reported reduction in N-insertions relative to the approximately 640-donor mean was seen in an Asian-associated ancestry cluster in a later analysis. Across HLA loci, a later analysis found differing TCR association rates, with DRB1 most and HLA-C fewest. Association of a missense DCLRE1C variant with TCR beta V- and J-gene trimming was reported in a later analysis.

PCR used 60 Vbeta primers and 13 Jbeta primers. TCRdb's copy holds only in-frame clones and misses some; the assay was immunoSEQ multiplex PCR. This table has about 140,000 clones, more than 75% appearing once. J was trimmed by 5 bases and V by 4 bases; bases with no gene match: 4. This CDR3 spans 15 amino acids. Germline V lookup: CDR1 SGHRS, CDR2 YFSETQ. The receptor's source is a woman aged 40-49 years in good health and CMV-seropositive. Material for sequencing was PBMCs. The chain has TRBV5-1 and TRBJ2-2, with 11 positions matching TRBD1. This CDR3 is CASSGTGGKTGELFF. In DNA, the CDR3 is TGCGCCAGCAGCGGGACAGGGGGAAAAACCGGGGAGCTGTTTTTT.